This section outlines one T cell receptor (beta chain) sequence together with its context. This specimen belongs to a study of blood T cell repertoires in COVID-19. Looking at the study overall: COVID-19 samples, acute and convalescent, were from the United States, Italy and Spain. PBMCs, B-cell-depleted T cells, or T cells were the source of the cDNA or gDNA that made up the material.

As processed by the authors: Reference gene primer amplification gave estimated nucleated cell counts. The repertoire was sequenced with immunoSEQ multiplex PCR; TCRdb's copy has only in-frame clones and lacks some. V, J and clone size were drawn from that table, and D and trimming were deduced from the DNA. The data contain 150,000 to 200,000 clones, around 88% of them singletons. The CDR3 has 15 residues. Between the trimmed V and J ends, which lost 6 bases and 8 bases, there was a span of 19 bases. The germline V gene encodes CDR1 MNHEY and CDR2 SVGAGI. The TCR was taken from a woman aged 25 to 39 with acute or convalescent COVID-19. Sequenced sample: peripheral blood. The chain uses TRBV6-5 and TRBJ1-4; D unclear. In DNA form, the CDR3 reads TGTGCCAGCAGAGTAAGACAATCCGCGCCCGAAAAACTGTTTTTT. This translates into CASRVRQSAPEKLFF.